What follows are 2 T cell receptor beta chains derived from one specimen sequenced in a study of blood T cell repertoires in COVID-19. Repertoires were generated with immunoSEQ multiplex PCR, while TCRdb's copy carries only in-frame clones and drops some. Of over 95,000 clones in the sample, around 84% were seen once. Material: peripheral blood. These TCRs come from a human donor in a cohort sampled during active COVID-19.

This clone was seen a few times. The same CDR3 can be traced to other DNA sequences in this sample. The chain carries TRBV12-3 or TRBV12-4 and TRBJ1-1; possibly TRBD1 for D (5 bases). Trimming removed 4 bases from V and 2 bases from J, with 8 bases in between. The CDR3 length is 13 residues. The CDR3 DNA follows: TGTGCCAGCAGTTGGCAGGGCAACACTGAAGCTTTCTTT. This sequence encodes CASSWQGNTEAFF.

This rearrangement joins TRBV6-5 to TRBJ2-1, with TRBD2 matching 14 bases. Germline CDR1 reads MNHEY; CDR2 reads SVGAGI. After removal of 5 bases from V and 13 bases from J, the junction contained 4 bases not matched to a gene. The CDR3 runs to 13 residues. DNA for the CDR3: TGTGCCAGCAGTAGACTAGCGGGGGGGATACAGTTCTTC. As protein: CASSRLAGGIQFF.